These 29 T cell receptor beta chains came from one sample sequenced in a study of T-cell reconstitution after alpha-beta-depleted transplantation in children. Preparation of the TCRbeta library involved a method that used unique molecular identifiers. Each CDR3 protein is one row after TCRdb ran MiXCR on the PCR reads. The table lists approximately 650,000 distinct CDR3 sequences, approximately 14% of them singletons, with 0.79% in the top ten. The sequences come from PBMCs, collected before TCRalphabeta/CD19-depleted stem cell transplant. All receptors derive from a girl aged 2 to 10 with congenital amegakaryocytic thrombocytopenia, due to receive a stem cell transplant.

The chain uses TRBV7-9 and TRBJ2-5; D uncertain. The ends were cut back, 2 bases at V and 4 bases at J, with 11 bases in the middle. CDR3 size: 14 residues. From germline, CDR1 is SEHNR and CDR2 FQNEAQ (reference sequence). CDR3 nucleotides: TGTGCCAGCAGCTTATCGTTTTCGGGAGAGACCCAGTACTTC. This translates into CASSLSFSGETQYF. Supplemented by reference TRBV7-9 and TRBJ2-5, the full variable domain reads DTGVSQNPRHKITKRGQNVTFRCDPISEHNRLYWYRQTLGQGPEFLTYFQNEAQLEKSRLLSDRFSAERPKGSFSTLEIQRTEQGDSAMYLCASSLSFSGETQYFGPGTRLLVL.

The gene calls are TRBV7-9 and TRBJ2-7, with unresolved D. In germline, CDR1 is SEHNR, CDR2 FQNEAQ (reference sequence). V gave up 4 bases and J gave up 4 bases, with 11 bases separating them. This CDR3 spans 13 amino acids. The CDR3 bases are TGTGCCAGCAGCTCGCTTGACTTGTACGAGCAGTACTTC. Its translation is CASSSLDLYEQYF.

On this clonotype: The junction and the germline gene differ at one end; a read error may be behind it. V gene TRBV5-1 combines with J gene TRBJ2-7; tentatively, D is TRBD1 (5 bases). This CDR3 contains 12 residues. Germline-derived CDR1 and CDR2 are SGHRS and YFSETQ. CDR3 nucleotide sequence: TGCACCAGCAGCAGCGACAGCTACGAGCAGTACTTC. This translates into CTSSSDSYEQYF.

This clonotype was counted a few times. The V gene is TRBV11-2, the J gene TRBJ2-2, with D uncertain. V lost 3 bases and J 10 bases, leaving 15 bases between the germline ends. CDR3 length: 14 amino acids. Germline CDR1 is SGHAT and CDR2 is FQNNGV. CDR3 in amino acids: CASSFQNTAAELFF. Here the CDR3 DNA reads TGTGCCAGCAGCTTCCAGAATACGGCCGCGGAGCTGTTTTTT.

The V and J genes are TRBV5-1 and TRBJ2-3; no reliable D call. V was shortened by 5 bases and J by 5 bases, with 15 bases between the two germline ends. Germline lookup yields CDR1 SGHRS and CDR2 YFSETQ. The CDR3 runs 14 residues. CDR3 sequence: CASSPLTALDTQYF. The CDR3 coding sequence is TGCGCCAGCAGTCCCTTGACGGCCCTAGATACGCAGTATTTT.

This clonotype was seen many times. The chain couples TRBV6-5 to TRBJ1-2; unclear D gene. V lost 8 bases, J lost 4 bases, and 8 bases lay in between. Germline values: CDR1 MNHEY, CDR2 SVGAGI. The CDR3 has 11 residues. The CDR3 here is CASGRIYGYTF. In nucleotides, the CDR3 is TGTGCCAGCGGGAGGATCTATGGCTACACCTTC.

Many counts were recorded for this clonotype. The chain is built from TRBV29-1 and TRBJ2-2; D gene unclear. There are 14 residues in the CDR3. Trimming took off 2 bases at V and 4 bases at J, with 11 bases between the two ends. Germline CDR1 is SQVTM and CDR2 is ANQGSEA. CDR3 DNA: TGCAGCGTTGAATGGCCCTCGGGCACCGGGGAGCTGTTTTTT. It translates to CSVEWPSGTGELFF.

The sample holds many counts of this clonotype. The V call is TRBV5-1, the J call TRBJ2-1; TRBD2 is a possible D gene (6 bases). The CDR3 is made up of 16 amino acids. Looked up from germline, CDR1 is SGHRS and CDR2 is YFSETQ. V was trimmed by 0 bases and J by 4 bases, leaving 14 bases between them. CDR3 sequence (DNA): TGCGCCAGCAGCTTGGAGGCGGGACCTACATACAATGAGCAGTTCTTC. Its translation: CASSLEAGPTYNEQFF.

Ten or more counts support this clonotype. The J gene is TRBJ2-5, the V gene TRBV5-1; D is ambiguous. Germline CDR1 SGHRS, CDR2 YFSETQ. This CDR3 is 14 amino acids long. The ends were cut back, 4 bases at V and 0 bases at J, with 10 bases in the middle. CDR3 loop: CASSTSAYQETQYF. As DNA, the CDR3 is TGCGCCAGCAGCACCAGCGCCTACCAAGAGACCCAGTACTTC.

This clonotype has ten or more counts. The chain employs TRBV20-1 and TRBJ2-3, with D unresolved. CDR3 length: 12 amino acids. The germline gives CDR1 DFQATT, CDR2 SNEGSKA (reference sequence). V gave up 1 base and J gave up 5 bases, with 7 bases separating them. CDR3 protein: CSARVNGDTQYF. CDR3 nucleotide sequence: TGCAGTGCTAGAGTCAACGGAGATACGCAGTATTTT.

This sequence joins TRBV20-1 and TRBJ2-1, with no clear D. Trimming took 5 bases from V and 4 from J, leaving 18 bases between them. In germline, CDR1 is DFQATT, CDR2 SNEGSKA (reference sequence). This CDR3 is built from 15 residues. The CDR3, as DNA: TGCAGTGCTGCCCCTGGGTTACAATCTTACAATGAGCAGTTCTTC. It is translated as CSAAPGLQSYNEQFF.

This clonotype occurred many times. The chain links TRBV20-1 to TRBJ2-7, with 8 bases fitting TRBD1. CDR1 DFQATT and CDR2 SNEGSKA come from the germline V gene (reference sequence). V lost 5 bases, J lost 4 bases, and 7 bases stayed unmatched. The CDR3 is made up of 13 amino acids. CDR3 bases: TGCAGTGCTTATATGGACAGGGAATACGAGCAGTACTTC. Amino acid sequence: CSAYMDREYEQYF.

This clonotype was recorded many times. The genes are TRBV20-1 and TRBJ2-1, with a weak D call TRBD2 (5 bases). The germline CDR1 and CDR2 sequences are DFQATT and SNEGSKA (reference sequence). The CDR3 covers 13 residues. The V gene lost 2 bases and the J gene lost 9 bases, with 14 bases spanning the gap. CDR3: CSARQLGSGEQFF. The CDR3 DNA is TGCAGTGCTAGACAACTAGGATCTGGTGAGCAGTTCTTC.

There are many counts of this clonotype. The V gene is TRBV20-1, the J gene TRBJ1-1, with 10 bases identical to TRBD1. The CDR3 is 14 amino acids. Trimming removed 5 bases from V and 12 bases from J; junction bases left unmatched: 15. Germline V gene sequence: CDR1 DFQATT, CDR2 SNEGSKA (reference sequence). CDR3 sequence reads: CSAPRGMTGGQTFF. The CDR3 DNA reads TGCAGTGCTCCCAGGGGAATGACAGGGGGCCAAACTTTCTTT.

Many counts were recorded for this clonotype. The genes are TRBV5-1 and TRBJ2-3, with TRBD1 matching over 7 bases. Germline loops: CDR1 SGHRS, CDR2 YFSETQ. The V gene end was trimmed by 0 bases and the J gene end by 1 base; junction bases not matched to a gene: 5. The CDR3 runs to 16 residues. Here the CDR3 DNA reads TGCGCCAGCAGCTTGGCCGGGGACAGACGCACAGATACGCAGTATTTT. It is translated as CASSLAGDRRTDTQYF.

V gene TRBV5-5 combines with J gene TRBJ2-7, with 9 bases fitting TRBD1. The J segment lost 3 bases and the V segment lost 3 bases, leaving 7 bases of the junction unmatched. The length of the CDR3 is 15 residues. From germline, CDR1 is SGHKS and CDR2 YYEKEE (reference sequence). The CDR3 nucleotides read TGTGCCAGCAGCTCCTGGGACAGGGTATTCTACGAGCAGTACTTC. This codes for CASSSWDRVFYEQYF.

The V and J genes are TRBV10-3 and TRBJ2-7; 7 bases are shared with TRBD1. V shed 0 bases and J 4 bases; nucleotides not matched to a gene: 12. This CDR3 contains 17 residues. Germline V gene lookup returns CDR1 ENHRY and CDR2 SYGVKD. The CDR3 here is CAISESSDRVSGYEQYF. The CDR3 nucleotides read TGTGCCATCAGTGAGTCGAGCGACAGGGTGTCGGGTTACGAGCAGTACTTC.

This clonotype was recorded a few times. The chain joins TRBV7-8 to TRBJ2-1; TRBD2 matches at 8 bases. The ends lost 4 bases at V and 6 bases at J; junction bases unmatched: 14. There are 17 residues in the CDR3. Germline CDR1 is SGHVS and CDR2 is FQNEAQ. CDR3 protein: CASSYDLQRTSPNEQFF. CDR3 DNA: TGTGCCAGCAGCTATGACCTCCAAAGGACTAGCCCCAATGAGCAGTTCTTC.

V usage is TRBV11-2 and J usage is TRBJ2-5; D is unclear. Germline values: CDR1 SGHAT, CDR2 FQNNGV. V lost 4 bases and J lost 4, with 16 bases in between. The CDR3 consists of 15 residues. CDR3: CASSSEGSSLETQYF. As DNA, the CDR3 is TGTGCCAGCAGCTCCGAAGGGTCCAGCCTAGAGACCCAGTACTTC.

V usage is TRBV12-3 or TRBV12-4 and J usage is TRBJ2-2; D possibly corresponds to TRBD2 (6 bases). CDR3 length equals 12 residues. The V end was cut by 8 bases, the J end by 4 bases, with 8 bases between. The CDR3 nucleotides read TGTGCCAGCGGCGGGATCACCGGGGAGCTGTTTTTT. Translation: CASGGITGELFF.

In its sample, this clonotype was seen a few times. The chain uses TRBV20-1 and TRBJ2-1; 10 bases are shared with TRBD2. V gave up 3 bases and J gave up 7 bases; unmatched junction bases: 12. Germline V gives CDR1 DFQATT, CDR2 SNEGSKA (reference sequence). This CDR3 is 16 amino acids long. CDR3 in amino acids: CSASFLAGVKRNEQFF. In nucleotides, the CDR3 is TGCAGTGCTAGTTTCCTAGCGGGAGTTAAAAGGAATGAGCAGTTCTTC.

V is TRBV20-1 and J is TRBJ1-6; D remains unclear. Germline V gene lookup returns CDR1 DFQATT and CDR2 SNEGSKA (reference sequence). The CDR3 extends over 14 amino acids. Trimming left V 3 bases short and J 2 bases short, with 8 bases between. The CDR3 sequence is CSASSEAYNSPLHF. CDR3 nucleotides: TGCAGTGCTAGCAGTGAGGCCTATAATTCACCCCTCCACTTT.

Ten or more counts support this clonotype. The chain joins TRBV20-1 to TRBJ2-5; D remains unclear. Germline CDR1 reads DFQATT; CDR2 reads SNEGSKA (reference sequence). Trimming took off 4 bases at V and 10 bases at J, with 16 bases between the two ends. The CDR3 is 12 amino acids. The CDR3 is CSAMESANRQYF. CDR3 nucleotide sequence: TGCAGTGCTATGGAATCGGCCAACCGCCAGTACTTC.

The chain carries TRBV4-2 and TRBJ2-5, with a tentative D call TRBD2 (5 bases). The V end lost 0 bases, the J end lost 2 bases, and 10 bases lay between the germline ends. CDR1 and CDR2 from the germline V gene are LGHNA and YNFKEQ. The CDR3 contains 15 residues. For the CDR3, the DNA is TGTGCCAGCAGCCAAGATAGCGTAGTTCAAGAGACCCAGTACTTC. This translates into CASSQDSVVQETQYF.

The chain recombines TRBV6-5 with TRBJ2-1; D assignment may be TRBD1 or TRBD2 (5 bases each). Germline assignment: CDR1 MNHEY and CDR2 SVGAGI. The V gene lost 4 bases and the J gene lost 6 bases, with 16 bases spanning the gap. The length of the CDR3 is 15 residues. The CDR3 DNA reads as TGTGCCAGCAGTTCCCGGGACCGCGAAATCAATGAGCAGTTCTTC. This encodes CASSSRDREINEQFF.

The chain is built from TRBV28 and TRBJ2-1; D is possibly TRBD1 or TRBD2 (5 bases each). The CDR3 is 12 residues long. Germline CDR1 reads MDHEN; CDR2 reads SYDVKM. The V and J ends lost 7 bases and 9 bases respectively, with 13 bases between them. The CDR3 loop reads CASMGPAGEQFF. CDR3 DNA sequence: TGTGCCAGCATGGGGCCGGCGGGTGAGCAGTTCTTC.

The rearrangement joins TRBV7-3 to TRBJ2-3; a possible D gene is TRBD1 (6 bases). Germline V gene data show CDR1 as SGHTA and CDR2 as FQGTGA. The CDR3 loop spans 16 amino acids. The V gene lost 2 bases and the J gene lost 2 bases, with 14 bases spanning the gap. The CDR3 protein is CASSLGQSYDTDTQYF. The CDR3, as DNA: TGTGCCAGCAGCTTAGGACAGTCCTACGACACAGATACGCAGTATTTT.

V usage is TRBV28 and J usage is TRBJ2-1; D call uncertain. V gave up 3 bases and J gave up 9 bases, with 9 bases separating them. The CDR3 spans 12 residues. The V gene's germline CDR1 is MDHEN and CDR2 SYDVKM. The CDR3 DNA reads TGTGCCAGCAGTTTGATTAGGCTTGAGCAGTTCTTC. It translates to CASSLIRLEQFF.

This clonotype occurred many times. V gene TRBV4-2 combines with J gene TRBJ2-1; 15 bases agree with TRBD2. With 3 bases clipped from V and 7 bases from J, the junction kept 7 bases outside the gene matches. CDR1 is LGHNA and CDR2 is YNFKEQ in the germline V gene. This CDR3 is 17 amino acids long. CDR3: CASSQVLGLAGGNEQFF. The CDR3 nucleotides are TGTGCCAGCAGCCAGGTTTTAGGACTAGCGGGAGGGAATGAGCAGTTCTTC.